What follows are 22 T cell receptor beta chains derived from one specimen sequenced in a study of beta chain features in type 1 diabetes. Study-level findings and limits: Significant though moderate, a shortening of TCRB CDR3s appeared in all four CD4+ subsets of Type 1 diabetes patients.

No antigen is known for these receptors. Expressed TCRB transcripts were sequenced, since all the RNA that had been isolated was reverse transcribed. Measured with immunoSEQ multiplex PCR; TCRdb has only the in-frame clones, and not every one. The table lists some 44,000 clones, over 60% of them singletons, with 2% to 2.5% in the top ten. Material for sequencing was Tregs from blood. The source of these receptors is a woman under 30 with type 1 diabetes.

The gene calls are TRBV20-1 and TRBJ2-5; the D is unclear. Germline V gives CDR1 DFQATT, CDR2 SNEGSKA (reference sequence). This CDR3 is built from 11 residues. Trimming left V 4 bases short and J 5 bases short, with 8 bases between. CDR3 bases: TGCAGTGCTATAACATCGGAGACCCAGTACTTC. This codes for CSAITSETQYF.

This clone has only a few counts. One end of the junction varies from germline; a read error may be responsible. The V and J genes are TRBV18 and TRBJ1-5; 7 bases line up with TRBD1. The CDR3 extends over 13 amino acids. Germline CDR1 reads KGHSH; CDR2 reads LQKENI. CDR3 sequence reads: CASAPGGTQPQHF. The CDR3 DNA sequence: TGTGCCAGCGCACCAGGGGGGACTCAGCCCCAGCATTTT.

This clone is a singleton in its sample. The rearrangement joins TRBV29-1 to TRBJ2-1; 14 bases align to TRBD2. Trimming cost V 7 bases and J 6 bases; bases outside gene matches: 5. The CDR3 loop spans 14 amino acids. Germline V gene sequence: CDR1 SQVTM, CDR2 ANQGSEA. This CDR3 is CSALGTSGGNEQFF. CDR3 nucleotides: TGCAGCGCCCTAGGGACTAGCGGGGGCAATGAGCAGTTCTTC.

The gene calls are TRBV5-1 and TRBJ1-5, with 7 bases fitting TRBD1. Germline trimming cut 3 bases from V and 3 bases from J; bases unmatched to any gene: 9. The CDR3 spans 16 residues. Germline values: CDR1 SGHRS, CDR2 YFSETQ. DNA for the CDR3: TGCGCCAGCAGCTCAACAGGGGAGATAGTCAATCAGCCCCAGCATTTT. This sequence encodes CASSSTGEIVNQPQHF.

The chain is built from TRBV7-9 and TRBJ2-7; 11 bases line up with TRBD1. This CDR3 has 19 amino acids. In germline, CDR1 is SEHNR, CDR2 FQNEAQ (reference sequence). V gave up 5 bases and J gave up 6 bases; unmatched junction bases: 21. CDR3 residues: CASSPQRGSGAGTGGEQYF. In DNA, the CDR3 is TGTGCCAGCAGCCCCCAGCGGGGGTCCGGGGCCGGGACAGGGGGCGAGCAGTACTTC.

The V call is TRBV4-3, the J call TRBJ2-1, with 7 bases fitting TRBD2. Germline values: CDR1 LGHNA, CDR2 YSLEER. Trimming removed 0 bases from V and 6 bases from J; junction bases left unmatched: 11. The CDR3 runs 17 residues. In DNA, the CDR3 is TGCGCCAGCAGCCAAGATATGGAGACTAGCAGATCCAATGAGCAGTTCTTC. Encoded protein: CASSQDMETSRSNEQFF.

The chain links TRBV7-2 to TRBJ2-5, with D perhaps TRBD2 (5 bases). V lost 4 bases, J lost 5 bases, and 14 bases lay in between. The CDR3 consists of 14 residues. Germline loops: CDR1 SGHTA, CDR2 FQGNSA. This chain's CDR3 is CASSSTISGETQYF. The CDR3 DNA reads TGTGCCAGCAGCTCAACGATATCGGGGGAGACCCAGTACTTC.

Points on this clone: A junction boundary mismatches the germline segment, possibly from a read error. Within the sample, other DNA sequences also encode this same CDR3. J is TRBJ2-7 and V is TRBV4-3; perhaps TRBD1 as D (6 bases). This CDR3 is built from 15 residues. The germline V gene has CDR1 LGHNA and CDR2 YSLEER. This chain's CDR3 is CASSPGTFVLYEQYF. The CDR3 DNA sequence: TGCGCCAGCAGCCCGGGGACATTTGTTCTCTACGAGCAATACTTC.

The chain has TRBV5-1 and TRBJ1-5; 8 bases are shared with TRBD1. V lost 5 bases, J lost 9 bases, and 13 bases stayed unmatched. Germline V gene data show CDR1 as SGHRS and CDR2 as YFSETQ. This CDR3 spans 15 amino acids. The CDR3 DNA reads TGCGCCAGCAGTCAACCGGGACAGGTTCGGGTGCCCCAGCATTTT. Protein product: CASSQPGQVRVPQHF.

The chain carries TRBV7-2 and TRBJ2-3; tentative D call: TRBD2 (5 bases). V was trimmed by 5 bases and J by 3 bases, leaving 18 bases between them. The CDR3 extends over 16 amino acids. Germline values: CDR1 SGHTA, CDR2 FQGNSA. Written as DNA, the CDR3 is TGTGCCAGCAGCCTTTCGGGATGGAGGCGGACAGATACGCAGTATTTT. It yields the protein CASSLSGWRRTDTQYF.

The chain joins TRBV7-2 to TRBJ2-5, with D perhaps matching TRBD2 (6 bases). Gene TRBJ2-7 matches the end of the DNA better, so the J call may be wrong. Looked up from germline, CDR1 is SGHTA and CDR2 is FQGNSA. This CDR3 comprises 13 residues. Here the CDR3 reads CASSLTGAYEQYF. The CDR3 nucleotides read TGTGCCAGCAGCTTGACGGGAGCCTACGAGCAGTACTTC.

This chain connects TRBV15 to TRBJ1-2, with 9 bases that match TRBD1. CDR1 and CDR2 (germline): LNHNV, YYDKDF (reference sequence). The CDR3 length is 14 residues. Trimming cost V 3 bases and J 5 bases; bases outside gene matches: 4. The CDR3 protein is CATSRDRGSYGYTF. CDR3 DNA: TGTGCCACCAGCAGGGACAGGGGTTCATATGGCTACACCTTC.

The chain combines TRBV4-2 with TRBJ2-5, with TRBD2 identical over 14 bases. CDR3 length: 16 amino acids. The J segment lost 4 bases and the V segment lost 1 base, leaving 2 bases of the junction unmatched. Germline CDR1 LGHNA, CDR2 YNFKEQ. The DNA of the CDR3 is TGTGCCAGCAGCCAAGTCGGACTAGCGGGAGGAGAGACCCAGTACTTC. It is translated as CASSQVGLAGGETQYF.

The genes are TRBV6-6 and TRBJ1-1; D may be TRBD1 (5 bases). There are 15 residues in the CDR3. Germline assignment: CDR1 MNHNY and CDR2 SVGAGI (reference sequence). The V end lost 0 bases, the J end lost 0 bases, and 8 bases lay between the germline ends. The chain's CDR3 is CASSYSPRVNTEAFF. CDR3 sequence (DNA): TGTGCCAGCAGTTACTCCCCCAGGGTGAACACTGAAGCTTTCTTT.

DNA for the CDR3: TGCGCCAGCAGCTTGGAGCCTCGACAGGGGTCCTATAATTCACCCCTCCACTTT. It codes for CASSLEPRQGSYNSPLHF. The chain couples TRBV5-1 to TRBJ1-6; 8 bases align to TRBD1. The V gene's germline CDR1 is SGHRS and CDR2 YFSETQ. The J segment lost 1 base and the V segment lost 0 bases, leaving 6 bases of the junction unmatched. This CDR3 has 18 residues. The whole variable domain, remainder taken from reference TRBV5-1 and TRBJ1-6, is KAGVTQTPRYLIKTRGQQVTLSCSPISGHRSVSWYQQTPGQGLQFLFEYFSETQRNKGNFPGRFSGRQFSNSRSEMNVSTLELGDSALYLCASSLEPRQGSYNSPLHFGNGTRLTVT.

CDR3 DNA sequence: TGCGCCAGCAGTGAGCCCGGGACAGGCGGCGATACGCAGTATTTT. Its protein is CASSEPGTGGDTQYF. The chain uses TRBV10-1 and TRBJ2-3; 8 nucleotides line up with TRBD1. J was trimmed by 6 bases and V by 2 bases; bases with no gene match: 7. This CDR3 is built from 15 residues. The germline CDR1 and CDR2 sequences are WNHNN and SYGVQD (reference sequence).

This clone was seen only a few times. The J gene is TRBJ1-3, the V gene TRBV4-1, with no clear D. Trimming cost V 2 bases and J 0 bases, with 11 bases left between them. CDR1 is MGHRA and CDR2 is YSYEKL in the germline V gene. The CDR3 runs 16 residues. The CDR3 loop is CASSQYSGFSGNTIYF. DNA of the CDR3: TGCGCCAGCAGCCAATACTCGGGATTCTCTGGAAACACCATATATTTT.

This clone has only a few counts. The genes are TRBV7-2 and TRBJ2-1; D remains ambiguous. This CDR3 contains 13 residues. Per germline, CDR1 SGHTA and CDR2 FQGNSA. V lost 6 bases and J 7 bases, leaving 13 bases between the germline ends. This chain's CDR3 is CASSRRNGNEQFF. The CDR3 DNA reads as TGTGCCAGCAGTCGTCGAAACGGGAATGAGCAGTTCTTC.

This clone was seen a handful of times. The rearrangement uses TRBV6-5 and TRBJ1-1; D unresolved. Germline V gene sequence: CDR1 MNHEY, CDR2 SVGAGI. This CDR3 is 15 amino acids long. V dropped 0 bases and J dropped 4 bases, with 12 bases sitting between them. The CDR3 loop reads CASSYSGSGSTEAFF. The CDR3 region has the DNA TGTGCCAGCAGTTACTCAGGGTCGGGGAGCACTGAAGCTTTCTTT.

V usage is TRBV18 and J usage is TRBJ2-7, with no clear D. This CDR3 comprises 11 residues. Germline assignment: CDR1 KGHSH and CDR2 LQKENI. Trimming took off 3 bases at V and 5 bases at J, with 5 bases between the two ends. CDR3 sequence: CASSPSDEQYF. The CDR3 region has the DNA TGTGCCAGCTCACCGAGCGACGAGCAGTACTTC. The whole variable domain, filled in from reference TRBV18 and TRBJ2-7, reads NAGVMQNPRHLVRRRGQEARLRCSPMKGHSHVYWYRQLPEEGLKFMVYLQKENIIDESGMPKERFSAEFPKEGPSILRIQQVVRGDSAAYFCASSPSDEQYFGPGTRLTVT.

V and J are TRBV19 and TRBJ1-1, with unresolved D. In germline, CDR1 is LNHDA, CDR2 SQIVND (reference sequence). The CDR3 is made up of 13 amino acids. Trimming stripped 2 bases from V and 1 base from J, with 5 bases between. The CDR3 nucleotides are TGTGCCAGTAGTATATCAGAGAACACTGAAGCTTTCTTT. Translation gives CASSISENTEAFF.

This clone was detected only a few times. The chain is built from TRBV4-3 and TRBJ2-2; a weak D match, TRBD1 (5 bases). The CDR3 has 17 amino acids. Between the trimmed V and J ends, which lost 4 bases and 0 bases, there was a span of 15 bases. Germline assignment: CDR1 LGHNA and CDR2 YSLEER. As DNA, the CDR3 is TGCGCCAGCAGCCTTAGCCCAGGGCACACGAACACCGGGGAGCTGTTTTTT. It is translated as CASSLSPGHTNTGELFF.